The TCR beta chain under discussion was sequenced for a study of naive and memory T cell subsets. This clonotype was counted at least ten times. This CDR3 is 15 amino acids long. Germline lookup yields CDR1 SGHAT and CDR2 FQNNGV. J lost 0 bases, V lost 1 base, and 2 bases had no gene match. Treatment denoted: skin biopsy from PPD injection site in Mantoux-positive individual. TCR cDNA received a 3' ligated oligonucleotide that carried a UMI. Tuberculin skin test biopsies were taken where PPD was injected in Mantoux-positive people. The SP2 primer and nested alpha and beta constant region primers amplified ligated cDNA in four rounds. TCRdb reprocessed the UMI-ligation and nested PCR reads via MiXCR and lists one record per CDR3 protein. The table lists about 30,000 distinct CDR3 sequences, less than 8.5% of them singletons, with 3.1% in the top ten.

The receptor was derived from an adult in good health. The rearrangement links TRBV11-2 to TRBJ2-7, with 8 bases aligning to TRBD2. The source was skin, collected from a tuberculin skin test site. CDR3 sequence (DNA): TGTGCCAGCAGCTTAGCTCGGGGGGGCTCCTACGAGCAGTACTTC. Residues: CASSLARGGSYEQYF.